What follows is one TCR beta chain and its context. The antigen remains unidentified. This CDR3 region has 13 residues. Germline V gene data show CDR1 as KGHDR and CDR2 as SFDVKD. Trimming removed 9 bases at V and 3 bases at J, with 10 bases between. This entry belongs to a study of T cell responses to AZD1222 COVID-19 vaccine. Assay: immunoSEQ multiplex PCR; the TCRdb copy retains only in-frame clones and omits some. The data show approximately 160,000 clones, 88% seen once. Study conclusions and caveats: Of spike-specific TCRs, nearly half reportedly target regions left unmutated in variants. Baseline seropositivity characterized only six AZD1222 recipients.

Source: peripheral blood, taken on day 0 of MenACWY control vaccination. V is TRBV24-1 and J is TRBJ2-2; D perhaps matches TRBD2 (5 bases). This clonotype was sampled from an adult in good health. CDR3 nucleotides: TGTGCCACCGGAGGAGGAGACACCGGGGAGCTGTTTTTT. Protein product: CATGGGDTGELFF.